A single sample gave rise to the 12 T cell receptor beta chains below, sequenced in a study of T-cell memory formation after mild COVID-19. In TCRdb, the 5' RACE reads were re-called with MiXCR into one record per CDR3 protein. The sample yields roughly 200,000 distinct CDR3 sequences, about 20% seen once. Sequencing was carried out using PBMCs or a T cell subset sorted from them (not recorded which). Source of these receptors: an adult woman who had mild COVID-19 (a few samples of this study predate the infection). Cell type and time point are not known.

This clonotype appeared a few times. The chain recombines TRBV29-1 with TRBJ2-1; D is possibly TRBD1 (5 bases). The V gene lost 3 bases and the J gene lost 7 bases, with 16 bases spanning the gap. This CDR3 spans 14 amino acids. The germline V gene has CDR1 SQVTM and CDR2 ANQGSEA. The CDR3 nucleotides are TGCAGCGTTGAGGGGCAGGGTGTGGTGAATGAGCAGTTCTTC. As protein: CSVEGQGVVNEQFF.

This rearrangement joins TRBV4-1 to TRBJ2-5, with D tentatively TRBD2 (5 bases). Germline V gene data show CDR1 as MGHRA and CDR2 as YSYEKL. Between the trimmed V and J ends, which lost 1 base and 5 bases, there was a span of 17 bases. The CDR3 runs to 16 residues. The CDR3 coding sequence is TGCGCCAGCAGCCAAGGTTGGACTCAGGTTGGGGAGACCCAGTACTTC. This sequence encodes CASSQGWTQVGETQYF.

The CDR3 loop is CASSGMERGTEAFF. The CDR3 DNA reads as TGTGCCAGTAGTGGGATGGAGAGAGGAACTGAAGCTTTCTTT. The V and J genes are TRBV19 and TRBJ1-1; D call uncertain. The length of the CDR3 is 14 residues. Germline CDR1 is LNHDA and CDR2 is SQIVND (reference sequence). V lost 5 bases and J 5 bases, leaving 15 bases between the germline ends. The full variable domain, completed using reference TRBV19 and TRBJ1-1, is DGGITQSPKYLFRKEGQNVTLSCEQNLNHDAMYWYRQDPGQGLRLIYYSQIVNDFQKGDIAEGYSVSREKKESFPLTVTSAQKNPTAFYLCASSGMERGTEAFFGQGTRLTVV.

This clonotype came up a few times. The J gene is TRBJ2-1, the V gene TRBV12-3 or TRBV12-4; D is undetermined. The CDR3 is 10 residues long. Deletions cut 6 bases from V and 9 bases from J, with 6 bases between. The CDR3, as DNA: TGTGCCAGCAGCACGGGTGAGCAGTTCTTC. It translates to CASSTGEQFF.

A few counts support this clonotype. V usage is TRBV7-3 and J usage is TRBJ1-1, with a possible D match to TRBD1 (5 bases). Germline assignment: CDR1 SGHTA and CDR2 FQGTGA. The CDR3 is 12 residues long. V lost 3 bases and J lost 12, with 14 bases in between. CDR3 sequence: CASSLSPGETFF. CDR3 bases: TGTGCCAGCAGCTTGTCCCCGGGGGAGACTTTCTTT.

This clonotype was observed many times. V is TRBV29-1 and J is TRBJ2-1; tentatively, D is TRBD2 (6 bases). Germline V gives CDR1 SQVTM, CDR2 ANQGSEA. The CDR3 runs to 15 residues. Trimming took off 6 bases at V and 7 bases at J, with 22 bases between the two ends. The CDR3 loop reads CSVPTTGEDYNEQFF. Here the CDR3 DNA reads TGCAGCGTCCCGACTACCGGGGAGGACTATAATGAGCAGTTCTTC.

This clonotype came up a few times. In DNA form, the CDR3 reads TGTGCCAGCAGCCAAGCGCAACTAGCGGTAAACAATGAGCAGTTCTTC. This sequence encodes CASSQAQLAVNNEQFF. This sequence joins TRBV4-2 and TRBJ2-1, with 8 positions matching TRBD2. Germline V CDR1 and CDR2: LGHNA, YNFKEQ. This CDR3 is built from 16 residues. The J segment lost 5 bases and the V segment lost 1 base, leaving 7 bases of the junction unmatched.

This clonotype was picked up a small number of times. This rearrangement joins TRBV7-9 to TRBJ1-1; D is unclear. This CDR3 has 12 residues. V lost 7 bases to trimming and J lost 1 base, with 7 bases between them. The V gene's germline CDR1 is SEHNR and CDR2 FQNEAQ (reference sequence). The CDR3 here is CASTAWNTEAFF. The CDR3 bases are TGTGCCAGCACCGCTTGGAACACTGAAGCTTTCTTT.

This clonotype was seen once. This sequence joins TRBV9 and TRBJ2-7; 12 nucleotides align to TRBD2. Trimming removed 3 bases from V and 4 bases from J; junction bases left unmatched: 8. CDR1 is SGDLS, CDR2 YYNGEE, per germline. The CDR3 runs to 16 residues. CDR3 nucleotide sequence: TGTGCCAGCAGCGCGACCGGGACTAGCGGGCCATACGAGCAGTACTTC. As protein: CASSATGTSGPYEQYF.

The V and J genes are TRBV12-3 or TRBV12-4 and TRBJ2-7; 11 nucleotides agree with TRBD2. The CDR3 sequence is 18 residues long. Trimming took 2 bases from V and 0 from J; bases not matched to a gene: 9. For the CDR3, the DNA is TGTGCCAGCAGTTTACTAGCGGGAGGTCCCTTAAGCTCCTACGAGCAGTACTTC. Translating it yields CASSLLAGGPLSSYEQYF.

In the case of this clonotype: One junction end does not reproduce the germline sequence, and a read error may be involved. The genes are TRBV12-3 or TRBV12-4 and TRBJ1-1, with TRBD1 identical over 7 bases. The CDR3 loop spans 16 amino acids. This CDR3 is CASSSRDRYMNTEVFF. The CDR3 region has the DNA TGTGCCAGCAGTTCGCGGGACAGATACATGAACACTGAAGTTTTCTTT.

This clonotype has a handful of counts. The chain has TRBV6-2 or TRBV6-3 and TRBJ1-2; tentatively, D is TRBD1 (5 bases). Trimming took 0 bases from V and 5 from J, leaving 10 bases between them. The germline CDR1 and CDR2 sequences are MNHEY and SVGEGT. CDR3 length equals 14 residues. Written as DNA, the CDR3 is TGTGCCAGCAGTTACTCCGCCGGGGGATATGGCTACACCTTC. Protein product: CASSYSAGGYGYTF.